The next 26 T cell receptor beta chains were all read from a single sample in a study of CD8 T cells in ankylosing spondylitis. MiXCR, applied by TCRdb to the 5' RACE reads, yields one record per CDR3 protein. The sample lists approximately 250,000 distinct CDR3 sequences; roughly 8.2% were seen once. The sequencing sample was made of blood, either unsorted or a sorted T cell fraction (not recorded which). Receptor source: a female donor with ankylosing spondylitis or in good health (not recorded which).

This chain connects TRBV20-1 to TRBJ2-1, with 14 bases aligning to TRBD2. With V trimmed by 0 bases and J by 0 bases, 13 bases remained unmatched. CDR1 and CDR2 from the germline V gene are DFQATT and SNEGSKA (reference sequence). This CDR3 is built from 21 residues. In DNA form, the CDR3 reads TGCAGTGCTAGAGAGGTAGACACACGGACTAGCGGGAGGATCTCCTACAATGAGCAGTTCTTC. It codes for CSAREVDTRTSGRISYNEQFF.

This clonotype has a count of ten or more. The chain is built from TRBV20-1 and TRBJ2-1; 9 nucleotides align to TRBD2. The CDR3 consists of 18 residues. Germline CDR1 is DFQATT and CDR2 is SNEGSKA (reference sequence). With V trimmed by 6 bases and J by 2 bases, 17 bases remained unmatched. CDR3 in amino acids: CSASRPSAGGKPYNEQFF. CDR3 DNA sequence: TGCAGTGCATCACGGCCCTCAGCGGGGGGCAAGCCCTACAATGAGCAGTTCTTC.

At least ten counts were recorded for this clonotype. This sequence joins TRBV6-1 and TRBJ2-6; D ambiguous. Germline V CDR1 and CDR2: MNHNS, SASEGT. This CDR3 spans 18 amino acids. V was shortened by 5 bases and J by 1 base, with 18 bases between the two germline ends. The CDR3 nucleotides read TGTGCCAGCAGTCCAGGTTTTACAAGCTCATCTGGGGCCAACGTCCTGACTTTC. It specifies CASSPGFTSSSGANVLTF.

At least ten counts were recorded for this clonotype. The chain uses TRBV28 and TRBJ2-7; TRBD1 might be the D (6 bases). The CDR3 has 16 residues. V dropped 2 bases and J dropped 7 bases, with 21 bases sitting between them. Germline V gene sequence: CDR1 MDHEN, CDR2 SYDVKM. The CDR3 region is CASSLRRGAFREEQYF. Written as DNA, the CDR3 is TGTGCCAGCAGTTTACGCAGGGGAGCGTTTCGGGAAGAGCAGTACTTC.

This clonotype has a count of ten or more. V is TRBV6-1 and J is TRBJ2-3, with D perhaps given as TRBD1 or TRBD2 (5 bases each). Germline values: CDR1 MNHNS, CDR2 SASEGT. The V and J ends lost 8 bases and 4 bases respectively, with 16 bases between them. The CDR3 runs to 14 residues. The CDR3 protein is CASGMAGTSDTQYF. CDR3 bases: TGTGCCAGCGGAATGGCAGGGACCTCAGATACGCAGTATTTT.

This clonotype was observed a few times. The V gene is TRBV20-1, the J gene TRBJ2-1, with 13 bases matching TRBD2. Germline CDR1 reads DFQATT; CDR2 reads SNEGSKA (reference sequence). The V segment lost 3 bases and the J segment 9 bases; nucleotides outside the gene matches: 14. CDR3 length: 17 residues. The CDR3 nucleotides read TGCAGTGCTAGTCGGACTAGCGGGAGTATTAAGGCGGGTGAGCAGTTCTTC. Its translation: CSASRTSGSIKAGEQFF.

The chain carries TRBV5-1 and TRBJ2-3; D is possibly TRBD1 (6 bases). The germline V and J ends were trimmed by 4 bases and 2 bases, with 14 bases remaining between them. CDR3 length: 15 residues. Germline V lookup: CDR1 SGHRS, CDR2 YFSETQ. Here the CDR3 DNA reads TGCGCCAGCAGCCTCGGTCACAGGGCCACAGATACGCAGTATTTT. Its protein product is CASSLGHRATDTQYF. The whole variable domain, filled in from reference TRBV5-1 and TRBJ2-3, reads KAGVTQTPRYLIKTRGQQVTLSCSPISGHRSVSWYQQTPGQGLQFLFEYFSETQRNKGNFPGRFSGRQFSNSRSEMNVSTLELGDSALYLCASSLGHRATDTQYFGPGTRLTVL.

On this clonotype: A clone one base away is much larger, so this may be a read error. The chain combines TRBV6-2 or TRBV6-3 with TRBJ2-7, with D possibly TRBD1 on 8 matching bases. The CDR3 runs to 17 residues. V was clipped by 7 bases and J by 3 bases, with 25 bases between them. Germline V lookup: CDR1 MNHEY, CDR2 SVGEGT. As DNA, the CDR3 is TGTGCCAGCATCAATACGACGGGGGGACAGGACTTCTACGAGCAGTACTTC. Residues: CASINTTGGQDFYEQYF.

This clonotype was counted between two and nine times. The genes are TRBV21-1 and TRBJ2-7; the table names TRBD2, a call not compared with the DNA. TRBV21-1 is marked as a pseudogene. The CDR3 extends over 18 amino acids. The CDR3 nucleotides read TGTGCCAGCAGCAAATTAAGTCGGCCCGGACTTTACTCCTACGAGCAGTACTTC. Protein: CASSKLSRPGLYSYEQYF.

Ten or more counts support this clonotype. This chain uses TRBV5-1 with TRBJ1-1; 9 bases are a match to TRBD1. The CDR3 spans 14 residues. V gave up 3 bases and J gave up 4 bases; unmatched junction bases: 4. Germline-derived CDR1 and CDR2 are SGHRS and YFSETQ. The CDR3 here is CASSSGQGTTEAFF. The DNA of the CDR3 is TGCGCCAGCAGCTCGGGACAGGGTACCACTGAAGCTTTCTTT.

This clonotype was recorded at least ten times. This chain uses TRBV12-3 or TRBV12-4 with TRBJ1-3; D uncertain. The V end was cut by 8 bases, the J end by 6 bases, with 8 bases between. The CDR3 contains 11 residues. In DNA form, the CDR3 reads TGTGCCAGCCGACTTAAAAACACCATATATTTT. Residues: CASRLKNTIYF.

There are many counts of this clonotype. This chain uses TRBV12-3 or TRBV12-4 with TRBJ1-3, with 7 nucleotides matching TRBD1. The CDR3 extends over 17 amino acids. V shed 6 bases and J 1 base; nucleotides not matched to a gene: 12. CDR3 nucleotide sequence: TGTGCCAGCAGCCTCCAAGCAGGGGGTGTGTCTGGAAACACCATATATTTT. Protein product: CASSLQAGGVSGNTIYF.

This clonotype has at least ten counts. The chain employs TRBV5-1 and TRBJ2-5; D perhaps matches TRBD2 (6 bases). The V end was cut by 5 bases, the J end by 5 bases, with 16 bases between. Per the germline V gene, CDR1 is SGHRS and CDR2 is YFSETQ. The CDR3 consists of 14 residues. Here the CDR3 reads CASRPGLREETQYF. The CDR3 DNA follows: TGCGCCAGCAGACCGGGACTCCGGGAGGAGACCCAGTACTTC.

This clonotype has a count of ten or more. The V gene is TRBV7-2, the J gene TRBJ1-4; the D is unclear. Trimming removed 0 bases at V and 8 bases at J, with 13 bases between. This CDR3 contains 15 residues. CDR1 and CDR2 (germline): SGHTA, FQGNSA. This chain's CDR3 is CASSLAGSHGEKLFF. The CDR3 bases are TGTGCCAGCAGCTTAGCCGGGTCCCATGGGGAAAAACTGTTTTTT.

This clonotype was found many times. The CDR3 nucleotides read TGCAGCGTTGAAGGGAGTGGAGAGACTAACTATGGCTACACCTTC. As protein: CSVEGSGETNYGYTF. V usage is TRBV29-1 and J usage is TRBJ1-2; D remains ambiguous. CDR3 length: 15 amino acids. Germline V gives CDR1 SQVTM, CDR2 ANQGSEA. V lost 1 base and J lost 0, with 12 bases in between. The full variable domain, completed using reference TRBV29-1 and TRBJ1-2, is SAVISQKPSRDICQRGTSLTIQCQVDSQVTMMFWYRQQPGQSLTLIATANQGSEATYESGFVIDKFPISRPNLTFSTLTVSNMSPEDSSIYLCSVEGSGETNYGYTFGSGTRLTVV.

This clonotype was seen ten or more times. This chain's CDR3 is CASSYQVNEQFF. The CDR3 DNA is TGTGCCAGCAGCTACCAGGTCAATGAGCAGTTCTTC. The V call is TRBV4-2, the J call TRBJ2-1; D not certain. Trimming stripped 5 bases from V and 6 bases from J, with 8 bases between. Germline-derived CDR1 and CDR2 are LGHNA and YNFKEQ. The CDR3 totals 12 residues.

About this clonotype: One base away lies a much larger clone, so this may be a sequencing read error. V and J are TRBV5-4 and TRBJ2-7; 7 nucleotides match TRBD1. The CDR3 runs to 14 residues. The germline gives CDR1 SGHNT, CDR2 YYREEE (reference sequence). The DNA for the CDR3 is TGTGCCAGCAGCCTCGACAGGGTTTTCTACGGGCAGTACTTC. As protein: CASSLDRVFYGQYF.

In this sample, this clonotype turned up many times. The rearrangement uses TRBV28 and TRBJ1-3; D is ambiguous. The CDR3 loop spans 15 amino acids. Per germline, CDR1 MDHEN and CDR2 SYDVKM. Trimming took off 10 bases at V and 1 base at J, with 17 bases between the two ends. CDR3: CATRRIRISGNTIYF. Here the CDR3 DNA reads TGTGCCACCAGGAGGATACGCATTTCTGGAAACACCATATATTTT. The variable domain in full, with the rest retrieved from reference TRBV28 and TRBJ1-3, is DVKVTQSSRYLVKRTGEKVFLECVQDMDHENMFWYRQDPGLGLRLIYFSYDVKMKEKGDIPEGYSVSREKKERFSLILESASTNQTSMYLCATRRIRISGNTIYFGEGSWLTVV.

This clonotype was seen many times. V usage is TRBV29-1 and J usage is TRBJ2-7; D remains ambiguous. Trimming removed 5 bases at V and 2 bases at J, with 7 bases between. CDR3 length: 11 amino acids. From germline, CDR1 is SQVTM and CDR2 ANQGSEA. This CDR3 reads CSVSQAYEQYF. In DNA, the CDR3 is TGCAGCGTTAGCCAGGCCTACGAGCAGTACTTC.

This clonotype was seen many times. The chain carries TRBV10-3 and TRBJ2-7; 12 positions agree with TRBD1. CDR1 ENHRY and CDR2 SYGVKD come from the germline V gene. V lost 6 bases, J lost 4 bases, and 10 bases stayed unmatched. The CDR3 extends over 16 amino acids. The CDR3 loop is CAISTDSGQGAYEQYF. CDR3 bases: TGTGCCATCAGCACCGATTCGGGACAGGGGGCGTACGAGCAGTACTTC.

The sample holds a few counts of this clonotype. The chain links TRBV12-3 or TRBV12-4 to TRBJ2-6; D gene ambiguous. The CDR3 spans 13 residues. Trimming left V 7 bases short and J 2 bases short, with 6 bases between. Here the CDR3 reads CASKRTGANVLTF. The CDR3 DNA is TGTGCCAGCAAACGGACTGGGGCCAACGTCCTGACTTTC.

This clonotype was seen repeatedly, ten times or more. V usage is TRBV5-1 and J usage is TRBJ2-2; D call uncertain. Germline V lookup: CDR1 SGHRS, CDR2 YFSETQ. Trimming stripped 2 bases from V and 7 bases from J, with 9 bases between. The CDR3 runs 13 residues. The DNA of the CDR3 is TGCGCCAGCAGCTTTACCATGGGCGGGGAGCTGTTTTTT. This translates into CASSFTMGGELFF.

In this sample, this clonotype turned up many times. This chain joins TRBV30 and TRBJ1-1; D gene unclear. The CDR3 totals 14 residues. Per the germline V gene, CDR1 is GTSNPN and CDR2 is SVGIG (reference sequence). V lost 4 bases to trimming and J lost 7 bases, with 19 bases between them. The CDR3: CAWTRSLASREAFF. The CDR3 region has the DNA TGTGCCTGGACTCGATCCCTTGCCAGTCGTGAAGCTTTCTTT.

This clonotype has ten or more counts. The J gene is TRBJ1-1, the V gene TRBV29-1; D not resolved. The germline V and J ends were trimmed by 3 bases and 7 bases, with 15 bases remaining between them. Germline V CDR1 and CDR2: SQVTM, ANQGSEA. The CDR3 sequence is 13 residues long. The CDR3 sequence is CSVDPGLQSEAFF. The CDR3 nucleotides are TGCAGCGTTGACCCTGGACTCCAAAGTGAAGCTTTCTTT. Using reference TRBV29-1 and TRBJ1-1 for the parts outside the CDR3, the full variable domain is SAVISQKPSRDICQRGTSLTIQCQVDSQVTMMFWYRQQPGQSLTLIATANQGSEATYESGFVIDKFPISRPNLTFSTLTVSNMSPEDSSIYLCSVDPGLQSEAFFGQGTRLTVV.

This clonotype occurred a few times. This chain uses TRBV7-9 with TRBJ2-1, with D unresolved. Germline-derived CDR1 and CDR2 are SEHNR and FQNEAQ (reference sequence). Trimming removed 2 bases at V and 8 bases at J, with 13 bases between. The CDR3 totals 14 residues. CDR3 DNA: TGTGCCAGCAGCTTAAAGCTGAGCTTGGATGAGCAGTTCTTC. This codes for CASSLKLSLDEQFF.

The rearrangement links TRBV11-1 to TRBJ1-3; 7 positions agree with TRBD1. V dropped 1 base and J dropped 0; count of bases not matched to a gene: 15. The CDR3 covers 20 residues. In germline, CDR1 is SGHAT, CDR2 FQDESV (reference sequence). The chain's CDR3 is CASSLGVGQRGLGSGNTIYF. The DNA for the CDR3 is TGTGCCAGCAGCTTAGGAGTTGGACAGAGGGGGCTGGGCTCTGGAAACACCATATATTTT.